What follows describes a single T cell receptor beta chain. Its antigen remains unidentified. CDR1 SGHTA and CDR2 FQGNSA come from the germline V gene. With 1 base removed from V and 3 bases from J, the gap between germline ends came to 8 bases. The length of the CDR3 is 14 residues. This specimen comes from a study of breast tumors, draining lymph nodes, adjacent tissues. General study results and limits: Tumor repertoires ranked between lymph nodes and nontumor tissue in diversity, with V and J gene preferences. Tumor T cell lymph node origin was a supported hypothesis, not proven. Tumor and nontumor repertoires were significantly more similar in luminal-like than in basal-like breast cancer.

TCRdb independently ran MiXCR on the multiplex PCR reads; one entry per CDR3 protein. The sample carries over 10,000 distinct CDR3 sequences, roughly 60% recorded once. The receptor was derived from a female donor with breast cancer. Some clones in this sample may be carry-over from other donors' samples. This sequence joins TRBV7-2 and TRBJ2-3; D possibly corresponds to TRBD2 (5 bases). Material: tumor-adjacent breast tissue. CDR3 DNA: TGTGCCAGCAGCTTAGACGGGATAACAGATACGCAGTATTTT. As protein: CASSLDGITDTQYF.